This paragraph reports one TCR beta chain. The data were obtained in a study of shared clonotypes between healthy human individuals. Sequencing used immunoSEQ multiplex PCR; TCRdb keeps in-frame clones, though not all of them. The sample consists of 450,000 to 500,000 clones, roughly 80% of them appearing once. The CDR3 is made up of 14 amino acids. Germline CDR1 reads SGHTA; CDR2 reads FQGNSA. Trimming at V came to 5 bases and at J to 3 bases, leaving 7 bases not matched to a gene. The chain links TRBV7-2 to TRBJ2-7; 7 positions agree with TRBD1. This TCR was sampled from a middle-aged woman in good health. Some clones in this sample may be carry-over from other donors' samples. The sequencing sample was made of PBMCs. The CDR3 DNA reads TGTGCCAGCAGCACCCGGACAGGCCGCTACGAGCAGTACTTC. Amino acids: CASSTRTGRYEQYF. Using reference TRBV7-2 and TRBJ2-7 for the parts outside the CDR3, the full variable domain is GAGVSQSPSNKVTEKGKDVELRCDPISGHTALYWYRQSLGQGLEFLIYFQGNSAPDKSGLPSDRFSAERTGGSVSTLTIQRTQQEDSAVYLCASSTRTGRYEQYFGPGTRLTVT.